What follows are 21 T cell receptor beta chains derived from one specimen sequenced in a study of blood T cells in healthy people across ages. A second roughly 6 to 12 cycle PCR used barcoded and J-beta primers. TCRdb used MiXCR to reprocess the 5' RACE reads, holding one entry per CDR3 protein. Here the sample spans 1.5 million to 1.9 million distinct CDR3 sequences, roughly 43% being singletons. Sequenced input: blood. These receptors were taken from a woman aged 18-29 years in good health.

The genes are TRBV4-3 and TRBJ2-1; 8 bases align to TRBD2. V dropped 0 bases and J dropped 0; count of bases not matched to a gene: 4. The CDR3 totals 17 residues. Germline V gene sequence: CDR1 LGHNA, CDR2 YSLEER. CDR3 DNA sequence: TGCGCCAGCAGCCAAGATTATAGCGGGAACTCCTACAATGAGCAGTTCTTC. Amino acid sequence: CASSQDYSGNSYNEQFF.

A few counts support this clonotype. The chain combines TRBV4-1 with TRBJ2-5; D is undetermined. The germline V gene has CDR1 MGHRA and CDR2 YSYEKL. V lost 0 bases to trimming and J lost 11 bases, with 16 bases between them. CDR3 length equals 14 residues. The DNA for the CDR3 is TGCGCCAGCAGCCAAGACGCACAGCAGTTCAAGCAGTACTTC. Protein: CASSQDAQQFKQYF.

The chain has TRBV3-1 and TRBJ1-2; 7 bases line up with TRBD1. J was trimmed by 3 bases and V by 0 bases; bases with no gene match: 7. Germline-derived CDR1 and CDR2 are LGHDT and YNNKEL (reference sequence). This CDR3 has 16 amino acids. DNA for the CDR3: TGTGCCAGCAGCCAAGATGCGACAGGGACCCACTATGGCTACACCTTC. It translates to CASSQDATGTHYGYTF.

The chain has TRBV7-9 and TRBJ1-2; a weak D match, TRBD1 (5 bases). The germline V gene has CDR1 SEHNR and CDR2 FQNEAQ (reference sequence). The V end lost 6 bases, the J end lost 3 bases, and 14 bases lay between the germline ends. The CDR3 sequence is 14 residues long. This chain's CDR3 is CASRPRGGYYGYTF. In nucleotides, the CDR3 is TGTGCCAGCAGACCTCGGGGGGGGTACTATGGCTACACCTTC.

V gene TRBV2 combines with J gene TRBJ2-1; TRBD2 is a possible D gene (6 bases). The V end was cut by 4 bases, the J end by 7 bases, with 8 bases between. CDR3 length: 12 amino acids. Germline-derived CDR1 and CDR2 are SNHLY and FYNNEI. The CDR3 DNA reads TGTGCCAGCAGTGGGGCGGGGAATGAGCAGTTCTTC. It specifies CASSGAGNEQFF.

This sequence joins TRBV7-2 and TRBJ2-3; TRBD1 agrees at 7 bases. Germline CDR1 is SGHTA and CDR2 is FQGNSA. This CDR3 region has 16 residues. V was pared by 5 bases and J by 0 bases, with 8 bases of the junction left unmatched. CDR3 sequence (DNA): TGTGCCAGCAGCCTCCTTGGGACAGCTAGCACAGATACGCAGTATTTT. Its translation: CASSLLGTASTDTQYF.

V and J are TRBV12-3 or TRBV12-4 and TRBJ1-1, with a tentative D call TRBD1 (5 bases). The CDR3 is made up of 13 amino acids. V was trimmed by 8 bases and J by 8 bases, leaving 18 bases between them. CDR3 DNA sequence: TGTGCCAGCCTCCCCCGCAGGGCAGGGGAAGCTTTCTTT. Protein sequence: CASLPRRAGEAFF.

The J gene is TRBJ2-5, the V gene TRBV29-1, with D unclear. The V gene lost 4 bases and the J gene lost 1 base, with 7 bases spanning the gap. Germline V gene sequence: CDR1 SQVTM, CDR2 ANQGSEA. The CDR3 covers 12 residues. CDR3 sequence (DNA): TGCAGCGTTGGTACGGTCCAAGAGACCCAGTACTTC. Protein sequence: CSVGTVQETQYF.

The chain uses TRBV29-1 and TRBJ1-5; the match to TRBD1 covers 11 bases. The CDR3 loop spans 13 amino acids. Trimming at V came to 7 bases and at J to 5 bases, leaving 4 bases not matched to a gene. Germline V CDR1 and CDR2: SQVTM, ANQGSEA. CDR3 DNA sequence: TGCAGCGCCGGGACAGGGGGGGATCAGCCCCAGCATTTT. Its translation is CSAGTGGDQPQHF.

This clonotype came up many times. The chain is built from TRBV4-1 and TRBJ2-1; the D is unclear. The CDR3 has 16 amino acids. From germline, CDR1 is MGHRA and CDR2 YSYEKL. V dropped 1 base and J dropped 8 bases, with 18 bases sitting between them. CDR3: CASSQGQRPPSDEQFF. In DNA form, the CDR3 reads TGCGCCAGCAGCCAAGGACAACGACCGCCGTCCGATGAGCAGTTCTTC.

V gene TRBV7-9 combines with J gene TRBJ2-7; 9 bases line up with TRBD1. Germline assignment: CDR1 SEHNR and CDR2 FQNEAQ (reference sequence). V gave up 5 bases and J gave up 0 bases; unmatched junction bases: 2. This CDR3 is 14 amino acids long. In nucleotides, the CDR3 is TGTGCCAGCAGCGGGACAGGGAGCTCCTACGAGCAGTACTTC. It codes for CASSGTGSSYEQYF.

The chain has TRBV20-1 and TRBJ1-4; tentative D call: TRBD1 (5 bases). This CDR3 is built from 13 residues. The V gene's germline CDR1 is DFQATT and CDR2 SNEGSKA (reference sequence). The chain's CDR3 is CGGGGYDNEKLFF. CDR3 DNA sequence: TGCGGTGGGGGAGGGTACGATAATGAAAAACTGTTTTTT.

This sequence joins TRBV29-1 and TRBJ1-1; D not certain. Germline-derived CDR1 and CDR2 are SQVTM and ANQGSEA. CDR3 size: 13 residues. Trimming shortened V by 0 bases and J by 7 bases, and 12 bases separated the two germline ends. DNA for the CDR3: TGCAGCGTTGAAGAACCCTTAATAGGTGAAGCTTTCTTT. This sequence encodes CSVEEPLIGEAFF.

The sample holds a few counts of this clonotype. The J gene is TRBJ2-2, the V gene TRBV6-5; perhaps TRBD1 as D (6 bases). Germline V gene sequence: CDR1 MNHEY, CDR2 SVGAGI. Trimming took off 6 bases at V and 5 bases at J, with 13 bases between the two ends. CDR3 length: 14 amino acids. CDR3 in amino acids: CASRRTALTGELFF. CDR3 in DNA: TGTGCCAGCAGAAGGACAGCCCTTACCGGGGAGCTGTTTTTT.

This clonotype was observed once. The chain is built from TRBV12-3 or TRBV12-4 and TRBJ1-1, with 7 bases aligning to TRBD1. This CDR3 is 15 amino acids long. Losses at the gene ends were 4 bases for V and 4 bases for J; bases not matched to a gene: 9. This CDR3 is CASSSDRESGTEAFF. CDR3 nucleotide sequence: TGTGCCAGCAGTTCCGACAGGGAGAGTGGCACTGAAGCTTTCTTT.

The CDR3 DNA is TGTGCCGCCTGGACAGGACCGAACTATGGCTACACCTTC. Translated: CAAWTGPNYGYTF. The chain joins TRBV2 to TRBJ1-2; 7 bases agree with TRBD1. Germline V gene sequence: CDR1 SNHLY, CDR2 FYNNEI. V trimming: 11 bases; J trimming: 2 bases; junction bases outside the gene matches: 8. The CDR3 spans 13 residues.

The chain's CDR3 is CASHEGADTQYF. CDR3 in DNA: TGCGCCAGCCACGAAGGGGCAGATACGCAGTATTTT. The rearrangement uses TRBV4-3 and TRBJ2-3; D is possibly TRBD1 (5 bases). The CDR3 has 12 amino acids. Trimming left V 8 bases short and J 4 bases short, with 10 bases between. Germline CDR1 is LGHNA and CDR2 is YSLEER.

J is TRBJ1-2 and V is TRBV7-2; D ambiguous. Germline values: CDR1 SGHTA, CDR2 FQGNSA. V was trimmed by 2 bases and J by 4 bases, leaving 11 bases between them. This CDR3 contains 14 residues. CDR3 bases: TGTGCCAGCAGCTTAAACAGCCTTAGCTATGGCTACACCTTC. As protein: CASSLNSLSYGYTF. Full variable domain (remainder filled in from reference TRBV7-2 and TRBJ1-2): GAGVSQSPSNKVTEKGKDVELRCDPISGHTALYWYRQSLGQGLEFLIYFQGNSAPDKSGLPSDRFSAERTGGSVSTLTIQRTQQEDSAVYLCASSLNSLSYGYTFGSGTRLTVV.

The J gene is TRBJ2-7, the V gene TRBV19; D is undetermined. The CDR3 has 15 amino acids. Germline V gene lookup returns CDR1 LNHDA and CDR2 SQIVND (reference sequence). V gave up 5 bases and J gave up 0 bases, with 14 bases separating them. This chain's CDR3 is CASSVADYLSYEQYF. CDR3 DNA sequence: TGTGCCAGTAGTGTGGCGGATTATCTCTCCTACGAGCAGTACTTC.

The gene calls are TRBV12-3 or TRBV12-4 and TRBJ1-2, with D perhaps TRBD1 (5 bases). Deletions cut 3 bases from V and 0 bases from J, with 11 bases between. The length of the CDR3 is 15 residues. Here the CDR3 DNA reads TGTGCCAGCAGTTTCGGCGGGACGGCTAACTATGGCTACACCTTC. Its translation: CASSFGGTANYGYTF.

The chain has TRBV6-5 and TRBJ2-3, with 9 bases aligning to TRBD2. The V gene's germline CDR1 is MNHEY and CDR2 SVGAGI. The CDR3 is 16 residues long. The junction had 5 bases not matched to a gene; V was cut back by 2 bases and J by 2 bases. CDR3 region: CASSYDPSGVTDTQYF. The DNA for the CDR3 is TGTGCCAGCAGTTACGATCCTAGCGGGGTCACAGATACGCAGTATTTT.